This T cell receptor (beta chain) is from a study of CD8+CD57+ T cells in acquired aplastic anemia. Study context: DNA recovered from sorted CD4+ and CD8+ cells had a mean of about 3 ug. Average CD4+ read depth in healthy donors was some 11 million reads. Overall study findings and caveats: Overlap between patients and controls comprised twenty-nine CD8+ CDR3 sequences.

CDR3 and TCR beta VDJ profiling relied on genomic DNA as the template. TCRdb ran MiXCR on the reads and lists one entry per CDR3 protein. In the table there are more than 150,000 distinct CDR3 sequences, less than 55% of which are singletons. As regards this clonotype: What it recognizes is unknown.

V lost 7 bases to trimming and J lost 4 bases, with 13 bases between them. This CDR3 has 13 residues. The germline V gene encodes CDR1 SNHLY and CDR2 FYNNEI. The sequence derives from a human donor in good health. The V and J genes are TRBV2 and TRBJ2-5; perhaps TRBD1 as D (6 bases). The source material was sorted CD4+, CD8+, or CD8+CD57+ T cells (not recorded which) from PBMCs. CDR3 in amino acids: CASTQGNAETQYF. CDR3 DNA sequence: TGTGCCAGCACACAGGGAAACGCAGAGACCCAGTACTTC.